This TCR beta chain originates from a study of CD4 T cells in relation to SARS-CoV-2 and coronaviruses. CDR3 size: 13 residues. V was cut by 3 bases and J by 3 bases, with 7 bases left in between. CDR1 and CDR2 from the germline V gene are SGHTA and FQGNSA. Clones were read by immunoSEQ multiplex PCR, and TCRdb kept only the in-frame ones, dropping some. The sample gives 30,000 to 40,000 clones, around four fifths of which show up once; around 20% is in the top ten. The count of this clone is one. Antigen unknown. The specimen was memory CD4+ T cells from PBMCs, cultured in vitro. The sequence was collected from an adult with COVID-19. The chain uses TRBV7-2 and TRBJ2-3, with D tentatively TRBD2 (5 bases). The CDR3 DNA sequence: TGTGCCAGCAGCTTCCTAGCTACAGATACGCAGTATTTT. Encoded protein: CASSFLATDTQYF.